This T cell receptor (beta chain) was captured by sequencing in a study of tumor-infiltrating lymphocytes in primary liver carcinoma. Points from the study as a whole: Tumor samples exhibited a significantly greater top-250-clone fraction than blood samples (p = 0.039). Lesser overlap characterized tumor-adjacent and tumor-blood pairs relative to tumor region pairs.

The CDR3 is 15 amino acids. Germline values: CDR1 SQVTM, CDR2 ANQGSEA. TCR beta cDNA was made from approximately 500 ng total RNA with a constant-region primer. For TCR beta, libraries were produced by three nested multiplex PCR rounds using slightly modified ARM-PCR. For approximately 9 cycles apiece, the opening two PCR rounds ran with TRBV1-TRBV30 forward primers and a C-beta reverse primer. TCRdb independently ran MiXCR on the multiplex PCR reads; one entry per CDR3 protein. The top ten hold roughly 19% of the sample, which has around 40,000 distinct CDR3 sequences, 73% seen once. DNA and RNA were both co-extracted from approximately 20-30 mg of bulk tissue that had not been sorted. The patients had histopathologically diagnosed primary liver carcinoma, and their disease was treated by surgical resection. Five separate regions per tumor were sampled. Comments on this clonotype: Its specificity is not known. At one end the junction does not follow the germline gene, possibly because of a read error.

This receptor was taken from a man aged 35-49 years with primary liver carcinoma and hepatitis B virus infection. This chain links TRBV29-1 with TRBJ2-2; 9 nucleotides align to TRBD2. Sequencing was performed on liver tumor tissue from sampling region 2. Documented subset: tumor region T2, inferior pole. This CDR3 is CSVGTSAANTGEMSF. CDR3 in DNA: TGCAGCGTTGGGACTAGCGCTGCGAACACCGGGGAGATGTCTTTT.